Shown below are 19 T cell receptor beta chains from a single sample sequenced in a study of shared clonotypes between healthy human individuals. Here immunoSEQ multiplex PCR was the method, and the copy in TCRdb shows in-frame clones only, minus some. The sample contains over 1.5 million clones, nearly 99% of which appear only once. The sequenced sample was naive CD4+ T cells sorted from blood. Described subset: CD45RA+ positively selected. These receptors came from a man younger than 45 in good health.

The chain uses TRBV29-1 and TRBJ1-4; maybe TRBD1 (6 bases). This CDR3 region has 12 residues. V shed 0 bases and J shed 11 bases, with 10 bases lying between them. Germline V gives CDR1 SQVTM, CDR2 ANQGSEA. As DNA, the CDR3 is TGCAGCGTTGAAGAGCTTAGGGGGAAACTGTTTTTT. Its protein product is CSVEELRGKLFF.

This chain joins TRBV6-1 and TRBJ2-1, with unresolved D. CDR1 and CDR2 (germline): MNHNS, SASEGT. The V end lost 5 bases, the J end lost 7 bases, and 9 bases lay between the germline ends. This CDR3 is built from 12 residues. CDR3 bases: TGTGCCAGCAGTCCTATACGGAATGAGCAGTTCTTC. Protein: CASSPIRNEQFF.

Regarding this clone: The sample contains more than one DNA sequence encoding this CDR3. The chain links TRBV27 to TRBJ1-5; D is unclear. Germline V gene lookup returns CDR1 MNHEY and CDR2 SMNVEV (reference sequence). This CDR3 is 13 amino acids long. The V gene lost 2 bases and the J gene lost 5 bases, with 7 bases spanning the gap. The CDR3 reads CASSLLRDQPQHF. The CDR3 bases are TGTGCCAGCAGTTTACTTCGGGATCAGCCCCAGCATTTT.

V gene TRBV10-1 combines with J gene TRBJ2-3; D not resolved. CDR3 length: 15 residues. The germline V gene encodes CDR1 WNHNN and CDR2 SYGVQD (reference sequence). Trimming removed 2 bases at V and 2 bases at J, with 11 bases between. The CDR3 sequence: CASSEILGDTDTQYF. CDR3 nucleotide sequence: TGCGCCAGCAGTGAGATCTTAGGCGACACAGATACGCAGTATTTT.

This chain uses TRBV2 with TRBJ1-4; TRBD1 matches 8 bases. The CDR3 consists of 13 residues. V shed 8 bases and J 7 bases; nucleotides not matched to a gene: 6. The germline V gene has CDR1 SNHLY and CDR2 FYNNEI. The DNA for the CDR3 is TGTGCCAGCGTCCGGGACAGGACTGAAAAACTGTTTTTT. Translation gives CASVRDRTEKLFF. The variable domain in full, with the rest retrieved from reference TRBV2 and TRBJ1-4, is EPEVTQTPSHQVTQMGQEVILRCVPISNHLYFYWYRQILGQKVEFLVSFYNNEISEKSEIFDDQFSVERPDGSNFTLKIRSTKLEDSAMYFCASVRDRTEKLFFGSGTQLSVL.

The chain links TRBV28 to TRBJ2-1, with TRBD2 matching over 15 bases. Germline lookup yields CDR1 MDHEN and CDR2 SYDVKM. Trimming cost V 6 bases and J 5 bases; bases outside gene matches: 8. This CDR3 is 17 amino acids long. CDR3 amino acids: CASRGRTSGRADNEQFF. The CDR3 DNA sequence: TGTGCCAGCAGGGGGCGGACTAGCGGGAGGGCCGACAATGAGCAGTTCTTC.

The gene calls are TRBV7-9 and TRBJ2-3; 7 bases are shared with TRBD2. The CDR3 extends over 16 amino acids. Trimming removed 3 bases from V and 2 bases from J; junction bases left unmatched: 8. Germline V CDR1 and CDR2: SEHNR, FQNEAQ (reference sequence). The CDR3 region has the DNA TGTGCCAGCAGCTTTGGAGGGAGGGGAGTCACAGATACGCAGTATTTT. Residues: CASSFGGRGVTDTQYF.

V and J are TRBV28 and TRBJ2-6, with 15 bases identical to TRBD2. Germline V gene sequence: CDR1 MDHEN, CDR2 SYDVKM. The CDR3 totals 18 residues. The J segment lost 0 bases and the V segment lost 6 bases, leaving 3 bases of the junction unmatched. The CDR3 DNA follows: TGTGCCAGCAGCCTGGGACTAGCGGGGGGCTCTGGGGCCAACGTCCTGACTTTC. Translation: CASSLGLAGGSGANVLTF.

The chain joins TRBV10-1 to TRBJ2-1; TRBD1 matches 12 bases. Unmatched junction bases numbered 19, after V lost 6 bases and J lost 10 bases. Germline V gives CDR1 WNHNN, CDR2 SYGVQD (reference sequence). The CDR3 length is 18 residues. The CDR3 is CASSGPLGDRGRLGEQFF. In DNA form, the CDR3 reads TGCGCCAGCAGCGGGCCCCTTGGGGACAGGGGGCGCCTTGGCGAGCAGTTCTTC.

The gene calls are TRBV4-3 and TRBJ1-2; no firm D call. The CDR3 loop spans 18 amino acids. Germline-derived CDR1 and CDR2 are LGHNA and YSLEER. Trimming pared 0 bases from V and 4 bases from J, leaving 21 bases between. The CDR3 bases are TGCGCCAGCAGCCAAGATTTGAGGTCCTGGACCGACTCCTATGGCTACACCTTC. This codes for CASSQDLRSWTDSYGYTF.

This rearrangement joins TRBV4-2 to TRBJ2-7; 8 bases align to TRBD1. The CDR3 totals 15 residues. The V segment lost 4 bases and the J segment 2 bases; nucleotides outside the gene matches: 7. Germline V CDR1 and CDR2: LGHNA, YNFKEQ. The CDR3 sequence is CASSPTGGTTYEQYF. The CDR3 DNA sequence: TGTGCCAGCAGCCCCACAGGGGGTACGACCTACGAGCAGTACTTC.

The DNA of the CDR3 is TGTGCCAGCTCACCGGGGCCGGTAGATACGCAGTATTTT. Its translation is CASSPGPVDTQYF. V and J are TRBV18 and TRBJ2-3, with D perhaps TRBD1 (5 bases). The CDR3 is made up of 13 amino acids. Trimming stripped 3 bases from V and 5 bases from J, with 9 bases between. Germline assignment: CDR1 KGHSH and CDR2 LQKENI.

V gene TRBV11-2 combines with J gene TRBJ2-5; TRBD1 matches 8 bases. Germline lookup yields CDR1 SGHAT and CDR2 FQNNGV. The V gene end was trimmed by 4 bases and the J gene end by 5 bases; junction bases not matched to a gene: 18. The CDR3 extends over 18 amino acids. CDR3 loop: CASSSTRPVDRGRETQYF. The CDR3 nucleotides read TGTGCCAGCAGCTCAACCCGACCAGTTGACAGGGGCCGGGAGACCCAGTACTTC.

The chain combines TRBV28 with TRBJ2-4; D is unclear. The CDR3 length is 12 residues. From germline, CDR1 is MDHEN and CDR2 SYDVKM. V was trimmed by 2 bases and J by 8 bases, leaving 7 bases between them. The CDR3 nucleotides read TGTGCCAGCAGTTTACCCGCACACATTCAGTACTTC. This codes for CASSLPAHIQYF.

The chain recombines TRBV29-1 with TRBJ1-3; D not certain. The CDR3 runs 13 residues. Per germline, CDR1 SQVTM and CDR2 ANQGSEA. Between the trimmed V and J ends, which lost 4 bases and 0 bases, there was a span of 7 bases. The CDR3 coding sequence is TGCAGCGTTGGGCTTCGCTCTGGAAACACCATATATTTT. Translated, it gives CSVGLRSGNTIYF. The full variable domain, its missing parts supplied by reference TRBV29-1 and TRBJ1-3, is SAVISQKPSRDICQRGTSLTIQCQVDSQVTMMFWYRQQPGQSLTLIATANQGSEATYESGFVIDKFPISRPNLTFSTLTVSNMSPEDSSIYLCSVGLRSGNTIYFGEGSWLTVV.

This chain uses TRBV9 with TRBJ2-3, with 7 nucleotides matching TRBD1. CDR1 is SGDLS, CDR2 YYNGEE, per germline. The trim removed 0 bases at V and 8 bases at J, leaving 3 bases unmatched. This CDR3 spans 13 amino acids. CDR3 DNA sequence: TGTGCCAGCAGCGTAGGACAGGGTGCTACGCAGTATTTT. Its translation: CASSVGQGATQYF.

V usage is TRBV2 and J usage is TRBJ2-7; 7 bases map to TRBD2. This CDR3 region has 16 residues. Germline V gene data show CDR1 as SNHLY and CDR2 as FYNNEI. The V segment lost 2 bases and the J segment 0 bases; nucleotides outside the gene matches: 7. DNA for the CDR3: TGTGCCAGCAGTGAACAACCCGGGGGGATCTCCTACGAGCAGTACTTC. As protein: CASSEQPGGISYEQYF. The full variable domain, with the rest looked up from reference TRBV2 and TRBJ2-7, is EPEVTQTPSHQVTQMGQEVILRCVPISNHLYFYWYRQILGQKVEFLVSFYNNEISEKSEIFDDQFSVERPDGSNFTLKIRSTKLEDSAMYFCASSEQPGGISYEQYFGPGTRLTVT.

The rearrangement joins TRBV5-5 to TRBJ1-4; TRBD1 aligns across 7 bases. The length of the CDR3 is 17 residues. V lost 2 bases, J lost 0 bases, and 7 bases stayed unmatched. Germline CDR1 SGHKS, CDR2 YYEKEE (reference sequence). CDR3 sequence (DNA): TGTGCCAGCAGCTTAGGGCCAGGGGGTGCAACTAATGAAAAACTGTTTTTT. It codes for CASSLGPGGATNEKLFF.

CDR3 amino acids: CASSVAGGQSGNTIYF. CDR3 bases: TGTGCCAGCAGCGTAGCTGGGGGGCAGTCTGGAAACACCATATATTTT. This rearrangement joins TRBV9 to TRBJ1-3; tentatively, D is TRBD1 (6 bases). V lost 0 bases and J lost 1, with 11 bases in between. This CDR3 contains 16 residues. Germline-derived CDR1 and CDR2 are SGDLS and YYNGEE.